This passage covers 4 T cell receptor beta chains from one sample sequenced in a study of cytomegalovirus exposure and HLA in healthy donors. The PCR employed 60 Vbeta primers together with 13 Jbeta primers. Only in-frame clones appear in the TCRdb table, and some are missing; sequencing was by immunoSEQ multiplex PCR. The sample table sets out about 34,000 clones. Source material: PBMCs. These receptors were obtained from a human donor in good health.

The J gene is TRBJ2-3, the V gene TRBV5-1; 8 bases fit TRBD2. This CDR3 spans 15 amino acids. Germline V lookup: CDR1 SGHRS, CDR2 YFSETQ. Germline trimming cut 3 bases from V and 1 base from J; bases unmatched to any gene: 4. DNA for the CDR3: TGCGCCAGCAGCTGGCGGGGGGCTGGCACAGATACGCAGTATTTT. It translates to CASSWRGAGTDTQYF. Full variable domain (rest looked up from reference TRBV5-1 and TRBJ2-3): KAGVTQTPRYLIKTRGQQVTLSCSPISGHRSVSWYQQTPGQGLQFLFEYFSETQRNKGNFPGRFSGRQFSNSRSEMNVSTLELGDSALYLCASSWRGAGTDTQYFGPGTRLTVL.

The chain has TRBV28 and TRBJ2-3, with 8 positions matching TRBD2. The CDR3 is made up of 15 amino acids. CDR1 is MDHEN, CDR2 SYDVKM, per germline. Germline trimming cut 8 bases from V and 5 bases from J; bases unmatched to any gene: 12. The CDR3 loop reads CASLASGTRKDTQYF. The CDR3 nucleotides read TGTGCCAGCTTGGCCTCCGGGACTAGAAAAGATACGCAGTATTTT.

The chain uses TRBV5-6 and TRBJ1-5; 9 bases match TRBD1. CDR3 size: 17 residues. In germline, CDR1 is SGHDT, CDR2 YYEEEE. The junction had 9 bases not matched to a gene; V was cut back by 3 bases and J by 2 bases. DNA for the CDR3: TGTGCCAGCAGCTCCGGGACAGGGAAGAGTCGCAATCAGCCCCAGCATTTT. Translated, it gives CASSSGTGKSRNQPQHF.

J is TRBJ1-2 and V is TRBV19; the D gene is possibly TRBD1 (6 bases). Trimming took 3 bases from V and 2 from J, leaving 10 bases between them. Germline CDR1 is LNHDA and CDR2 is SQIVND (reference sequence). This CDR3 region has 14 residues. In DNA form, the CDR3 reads TGTGCCAGTAGTATTACAGGACAGAACTATGGCTACACCTTC. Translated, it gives CASSITGQNYGYTF.